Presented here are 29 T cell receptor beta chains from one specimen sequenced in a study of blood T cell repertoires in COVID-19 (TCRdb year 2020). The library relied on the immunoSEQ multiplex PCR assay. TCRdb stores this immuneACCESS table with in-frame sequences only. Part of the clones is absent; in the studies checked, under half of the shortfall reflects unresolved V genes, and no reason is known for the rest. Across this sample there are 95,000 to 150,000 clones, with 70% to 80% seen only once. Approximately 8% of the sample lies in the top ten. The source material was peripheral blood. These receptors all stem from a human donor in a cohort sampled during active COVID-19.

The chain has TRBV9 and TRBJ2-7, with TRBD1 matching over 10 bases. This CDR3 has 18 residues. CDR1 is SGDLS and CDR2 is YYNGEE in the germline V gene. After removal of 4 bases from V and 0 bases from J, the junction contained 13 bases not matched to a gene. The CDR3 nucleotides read TGTGCCAGCAGCCCCGGGACAGGGGTTGGGAGGGACTCCTACGAGCAGTACTTC. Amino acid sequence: CASSPGTGVGRDSYEQYF.

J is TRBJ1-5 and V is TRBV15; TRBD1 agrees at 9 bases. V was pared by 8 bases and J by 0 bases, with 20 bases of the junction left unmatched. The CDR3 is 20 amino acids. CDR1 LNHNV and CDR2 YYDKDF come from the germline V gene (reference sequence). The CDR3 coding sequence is TGTGCCACCGGTTCCCGGAGGGGGACAGGGAGAATTCATAGCAATCAGCCCCAGCATTTT. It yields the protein CATGSRRGTGRIHSNQPQHF.

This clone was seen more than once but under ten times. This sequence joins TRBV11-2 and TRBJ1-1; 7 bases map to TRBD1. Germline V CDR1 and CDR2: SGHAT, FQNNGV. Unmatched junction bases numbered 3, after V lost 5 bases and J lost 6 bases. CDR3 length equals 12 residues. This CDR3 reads CASSATGAEAFF. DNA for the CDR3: TGTGCCAGCAGCGCTACAGGGGCTGAAGCTTTCTTT.

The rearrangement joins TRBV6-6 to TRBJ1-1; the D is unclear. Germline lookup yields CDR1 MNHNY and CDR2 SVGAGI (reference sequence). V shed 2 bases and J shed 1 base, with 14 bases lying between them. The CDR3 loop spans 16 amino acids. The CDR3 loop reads CASSYPRGGWNTEAFF. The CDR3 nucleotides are TGTGCCAGCAGTTACCCTCGAGGCGGATGGAACACTGAAGCTTTCTTT.

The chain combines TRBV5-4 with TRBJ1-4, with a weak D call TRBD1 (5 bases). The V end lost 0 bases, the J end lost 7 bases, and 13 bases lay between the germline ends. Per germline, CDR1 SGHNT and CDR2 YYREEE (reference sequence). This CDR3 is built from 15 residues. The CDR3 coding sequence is TGTGCCAGCAGCTTGGGGCGGGGGAGAGCTGAAAAACTGTTTTTT. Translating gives CASSLGRGRAEKLFF.

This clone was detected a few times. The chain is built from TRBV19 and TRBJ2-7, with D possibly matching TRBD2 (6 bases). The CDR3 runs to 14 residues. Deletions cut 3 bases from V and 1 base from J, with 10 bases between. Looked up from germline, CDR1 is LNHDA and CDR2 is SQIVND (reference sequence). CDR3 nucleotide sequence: TGTGCCAGTAGTATCTCGGGGGAATCCTACGAGCAGTACTTC. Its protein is CASSISGESYEQYF.

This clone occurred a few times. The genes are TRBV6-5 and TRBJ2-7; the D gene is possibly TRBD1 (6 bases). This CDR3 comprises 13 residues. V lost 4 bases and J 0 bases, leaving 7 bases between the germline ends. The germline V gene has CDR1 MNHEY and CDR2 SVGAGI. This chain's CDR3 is CASSSGHSYEQYF. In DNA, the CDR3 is TGTGCCAGCAGTTCGGGACACTCCTACGAGCAGTACTTC.

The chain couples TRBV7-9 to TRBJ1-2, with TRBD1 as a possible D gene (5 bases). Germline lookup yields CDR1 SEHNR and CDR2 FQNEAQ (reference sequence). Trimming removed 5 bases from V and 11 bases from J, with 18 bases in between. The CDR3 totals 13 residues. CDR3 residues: CASSLGEGRRYTF. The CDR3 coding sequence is TGTGCCAGCAGCCTTGGGGAGGGGAGAAGATACACCTTC.

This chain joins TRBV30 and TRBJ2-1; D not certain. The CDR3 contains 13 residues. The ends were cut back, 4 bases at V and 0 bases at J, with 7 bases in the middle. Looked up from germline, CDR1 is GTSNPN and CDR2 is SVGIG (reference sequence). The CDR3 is CAWKQNSYNEQFF. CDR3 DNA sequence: TGTGCCTGGAAACAGAACTCCTACAATGAGCAGTTCTTC.

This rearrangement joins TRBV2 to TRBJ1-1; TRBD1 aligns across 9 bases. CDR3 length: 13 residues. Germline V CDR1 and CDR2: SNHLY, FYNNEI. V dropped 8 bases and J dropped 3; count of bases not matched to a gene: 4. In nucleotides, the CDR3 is TGTGCCAGCCAAGGACAGGGGCACACTGAAGCTTTCTTT. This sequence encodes CASQGQGHTEAFF.

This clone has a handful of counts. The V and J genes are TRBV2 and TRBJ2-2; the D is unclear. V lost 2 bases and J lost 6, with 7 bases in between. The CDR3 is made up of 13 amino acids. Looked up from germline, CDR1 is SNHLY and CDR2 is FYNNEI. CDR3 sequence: CASSEYSAGELFF. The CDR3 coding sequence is TGTGCCAGCAGTGAATACAGTGCCGGGGAGCTGTTTTTT.

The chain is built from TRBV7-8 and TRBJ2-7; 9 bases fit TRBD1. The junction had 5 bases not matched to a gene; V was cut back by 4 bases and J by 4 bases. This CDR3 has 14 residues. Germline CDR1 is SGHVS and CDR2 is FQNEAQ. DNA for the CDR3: TGTGCCAGCAGCTCAGGACAGGGGAGTTACGAGCAGTACTTC. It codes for CASSSGQGSYEQYF.

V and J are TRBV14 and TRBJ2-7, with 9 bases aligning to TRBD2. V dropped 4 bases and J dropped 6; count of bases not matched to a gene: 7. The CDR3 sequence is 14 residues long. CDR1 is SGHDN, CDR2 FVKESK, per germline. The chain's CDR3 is CASSPGGGAPEQYF. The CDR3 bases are TGTGCCAGCAGCCCGGGCGGGGGGGCCCCCGAGCAGTACTTC.

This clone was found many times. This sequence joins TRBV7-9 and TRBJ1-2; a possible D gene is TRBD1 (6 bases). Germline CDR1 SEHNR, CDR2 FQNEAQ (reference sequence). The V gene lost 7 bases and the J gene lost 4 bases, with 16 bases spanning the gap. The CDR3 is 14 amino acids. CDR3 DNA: TGTGCCAGCACCCAACAGGGTGATTCCTATGGCTACACCTTC. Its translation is CASTQQGDSYGYTF. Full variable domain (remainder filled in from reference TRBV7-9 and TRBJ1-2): DTGVSQNPRHKITKRGQNVTFRCDPISEHNRLYWYRQTLGQGPEFLTYFQNEAQLEKSRLLSDRFSAERPKGSFSTLEIQRTEQGDSAMYLCASTQQGDSYGYTFGSGTRLTVV.

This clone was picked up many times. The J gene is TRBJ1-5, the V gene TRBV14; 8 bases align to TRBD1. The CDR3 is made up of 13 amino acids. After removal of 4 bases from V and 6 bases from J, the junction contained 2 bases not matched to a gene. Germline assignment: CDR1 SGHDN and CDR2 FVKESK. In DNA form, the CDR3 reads TGTGCCAGCAGCCTGACAGGGGCTCAGCCCCAGCATTTT. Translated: CASSLTGAQPQHF.

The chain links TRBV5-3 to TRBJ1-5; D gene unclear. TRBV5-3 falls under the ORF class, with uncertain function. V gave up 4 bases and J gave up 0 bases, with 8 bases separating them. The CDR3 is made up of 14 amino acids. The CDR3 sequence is CARSQQNSNQPQHF. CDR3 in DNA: TGTGCCAGAAGCCAACAGAATAGCAATCAGCCCCAGCATTTT.

CDR3 sequence: CASSPEGRGNTEAFF. The CDR3 bases are TGTGCCAGCAGCCCCGAAGGTAGGGGGAACACTGAAGCTTTCTTT. The rearrangement links TRBV9 to TRBJ1-1; D is possibly TRBD1 (5 bases). V was clipped by 4 bases and J by 1 base, with 14 bases between them. Germline CDR1 reads SGDLS; CDR2 reads YYNGEE. The CDR3 is 15 residues long.

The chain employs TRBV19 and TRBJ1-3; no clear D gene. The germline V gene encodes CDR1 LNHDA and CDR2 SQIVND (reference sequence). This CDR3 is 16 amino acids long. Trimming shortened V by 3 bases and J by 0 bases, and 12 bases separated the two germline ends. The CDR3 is CASSIPHSHSGNTIYF. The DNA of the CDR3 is TGTGCCAGTAGTATCCCCCACAGCCACTCTGGAAACACCATATATTTT.

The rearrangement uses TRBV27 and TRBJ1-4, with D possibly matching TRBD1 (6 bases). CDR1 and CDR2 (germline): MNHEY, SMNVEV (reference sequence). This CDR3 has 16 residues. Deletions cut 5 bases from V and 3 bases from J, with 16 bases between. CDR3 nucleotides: TGTGCCAGCAGTCCGGCGTGGGCAGGGGCTAATGAAAAACTGTTTTTT. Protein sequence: CASSPAWAGANEKLFF.

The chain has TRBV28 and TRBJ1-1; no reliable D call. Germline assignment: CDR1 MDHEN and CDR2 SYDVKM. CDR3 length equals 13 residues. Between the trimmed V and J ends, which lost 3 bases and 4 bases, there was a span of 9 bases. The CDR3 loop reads CASSLVAPTEAFF. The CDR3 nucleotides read TGTGCCAGCAGTTTGGTGGCCCCCACTGAAGCTTTCTTT. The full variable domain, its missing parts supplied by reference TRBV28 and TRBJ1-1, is DVKVTQSSRYLVKRTGEKVFLECVQDMDHENMFWYRQDPGLGLRLIYFSYDVKMKEKGDIPEGYSVSREKKERFSLILESASTNQTSMYLCASSLVAPTEAFFGQGTRLTVV.

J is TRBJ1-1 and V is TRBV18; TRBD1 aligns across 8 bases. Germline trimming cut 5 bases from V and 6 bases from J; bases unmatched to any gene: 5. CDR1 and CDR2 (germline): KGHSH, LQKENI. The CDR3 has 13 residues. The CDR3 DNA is TGTGCCAGCTCATCGACAGGGGACGCTGAAGCTTTCTTT. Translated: CASSSTGDAEAFF.

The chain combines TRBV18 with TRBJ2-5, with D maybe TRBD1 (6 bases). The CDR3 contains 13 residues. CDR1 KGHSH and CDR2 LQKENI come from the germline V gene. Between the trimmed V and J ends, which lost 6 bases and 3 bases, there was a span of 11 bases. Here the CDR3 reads CASSLGGEETQYF. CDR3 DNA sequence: TGTGCCAGCTCCCTAGGGGGTGAAGAGACCCAGTACTTC.

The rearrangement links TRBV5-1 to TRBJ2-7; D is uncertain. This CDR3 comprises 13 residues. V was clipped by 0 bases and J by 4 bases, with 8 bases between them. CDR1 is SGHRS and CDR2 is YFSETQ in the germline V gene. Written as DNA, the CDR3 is TGCGCCAGCAGCTTGGGTTACAATTACGAGCAGTACTTC. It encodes CASSLGYNYEQYF.

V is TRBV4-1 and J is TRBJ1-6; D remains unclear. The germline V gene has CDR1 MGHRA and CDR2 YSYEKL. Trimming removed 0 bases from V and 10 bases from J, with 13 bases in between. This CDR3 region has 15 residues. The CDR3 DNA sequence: TGCGCCAGCAGCCAAGATGGCAGTACCTCCTCACCCCTCCACTTT. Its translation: CASSQDGSTSSPLHF.

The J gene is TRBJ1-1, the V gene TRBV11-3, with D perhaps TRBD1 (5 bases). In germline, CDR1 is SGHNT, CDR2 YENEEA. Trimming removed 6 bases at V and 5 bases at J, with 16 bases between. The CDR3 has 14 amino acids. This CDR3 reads CASRLGEGWTEAFF. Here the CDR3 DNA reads TGTGCCAGCAGGCTCGGGGAGGGGTGGACTGAAGCTTTCTTT.

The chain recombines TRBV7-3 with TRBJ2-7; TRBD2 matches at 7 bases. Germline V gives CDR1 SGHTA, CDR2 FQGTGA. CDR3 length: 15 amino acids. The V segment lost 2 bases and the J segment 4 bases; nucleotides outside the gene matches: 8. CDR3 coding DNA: TGTGCCAGCAGCTTAGCCGGGGGGATGAATTACGAGCAGTACTTC. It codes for CASSLAGGMNYEQYF.

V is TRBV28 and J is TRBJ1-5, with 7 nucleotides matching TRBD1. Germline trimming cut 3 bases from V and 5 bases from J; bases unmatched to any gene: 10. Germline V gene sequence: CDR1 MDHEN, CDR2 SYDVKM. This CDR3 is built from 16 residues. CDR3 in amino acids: CASSLADRPRDQPQHF. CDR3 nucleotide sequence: TGTGCCAGCAGTTTGGCGGACAGGCCGAGGGATCAGCCCCAGCATTTT. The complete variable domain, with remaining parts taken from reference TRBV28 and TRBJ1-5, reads DVKVTQSSRYLVKRTGEKVFLECVQDMDHENMFWYRQDPGLGLRLIYFSYDVKMKEKGDIPEGYSVSREKKERFSLILESASTNQTSMYLCASSLADRPRDQPQHFGDGTRLSIL.

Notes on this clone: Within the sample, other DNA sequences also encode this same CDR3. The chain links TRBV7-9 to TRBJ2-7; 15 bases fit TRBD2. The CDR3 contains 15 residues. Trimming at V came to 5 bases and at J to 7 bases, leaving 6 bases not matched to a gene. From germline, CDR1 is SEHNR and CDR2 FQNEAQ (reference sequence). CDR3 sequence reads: CASSPGLAGGREQYF. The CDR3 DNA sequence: TGTGCCAGCAGCCCGGGACTAGCGGGGGGAAGGGAGCAGTACTTC. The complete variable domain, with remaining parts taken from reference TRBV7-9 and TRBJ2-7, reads DTGVSQNPRHKITKRGQNVTFRCDPISEHNRLYWYRQTLGQGPEFLTYFQNEAQLEKSRLLSDRFSAERPKGSFSTLEIQRTEQGDSAMYLCASSPGLAGGREQYFGPGTRLTVT.

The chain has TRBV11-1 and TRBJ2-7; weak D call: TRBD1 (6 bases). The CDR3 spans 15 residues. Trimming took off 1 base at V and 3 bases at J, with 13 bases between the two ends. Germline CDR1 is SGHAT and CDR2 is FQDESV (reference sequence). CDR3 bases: TGTGCCAGCAGCTTAGAGGTGGGGGCCGACTACGAGCAGTACTTC. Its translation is CASSLEVGADYEQYF.